Following are 27 T cell receptor beta chains from one sample sequenced in a study of cytomegalovirus exposure and HLA in healthy donors. Libraries were prepared by immunoSEQ multiplex PCR; TCRdb keeps only in-frame clonotypes and omits some of them. In the table there are some 320,000 clones, about 85% of which are singletons. The specimen was PBMCs. These TCRs come from a woman in her 30s in good health and CMV-seropositive.

Concerning this clone: Mismatch with germline at one junction end may stem from a read error. The chain is built from TRBV27 and TRBJ2-1; D not resolved. Germline V gene lookup returns CDR1 MNHEY and CDR2 SMNVEV (reference sequence). The CDR3 is 10 amino acids. The CDR3 region is CAAGYDEQFF. The CDR3 nucleotides read TGTGCCGCTGGCTACGATGAGCAGTTCTTC.

The chain carries TRBV6-5 and TRBJ2-2; perhaps TRBD2 as D (5 bases). Trimming removed 2 bases at V and 0 bases at J, with 7 bases between. This CDR3 is 15 amino acids long. CDR1 MNHEY and CDR2 SVGAGI come from the germline V gene. The CDR3 sequence: CASSYLAANTGELFF. CDR3 sequence (DNA): TGTGCCAGCAGTTACCTAGCAGCGAACACCGGGGAGCTGTTTTTT.

This rearrangement joins TRBV9 to TRBJ2-4; TRBD1 aligns across 9 bases. CDR1 and CDR2 from the germline V gene are SGDLS and YYNGEE. The CDR3 has 16 residues. V lost 2 bases and J lost 8; bases outside the gene matches: 11. The CDR3 DNA is TGTGCCAGCAGCGTGACGGGACAGGGAGGGATGGACATTCAGTACTTC. This sequence encodes CASSVTGQGGMDIQYF.

The chain is built from TRBV9 and TRBJ1-5; 8 bases agree with TRBD1. After removal of 4 bases from V and 3 bases from J, the junction contained 6 bases not matched to a gene. The CDR3 is made up of 15 amino acids. CDR1 is SGDLS and CDR2 is YYNGEE in the germline V gene. The CDR3 is CASSKSTGANQPQHF. CDR3 in DNA: TGTGCCAGCAGCAAATCGACAGGGGCCAATCAGCCCCAGCATTTT.

The J gene is TRBJ1-2, the V gene TRBV6-1; tentative D call: TRBD1 (6 bases). This CDR3 has 13 amino acids. Germline V gives CDR1 MNHNS, CDR2 SASEGT. The V end lost 5 bases, the J end lost 2 bases, and 9 bases lay between the germline ends. CDR3 in DNA: TGTGCCAGCAGTCGGACAGAAAACTATGGCTACACCTTC. This codes for CASSRTENYGYTF.

The chain has TRBV28 and TRBJ1-5, with a tentative D call TRBD1 (6 bases). Germline CDR1 reads MDHEN; CDR2 reads SYDVKM. Deletions cut 4 bases from V and 6 bases from J, with 19 bases between. The CDR3 runs 16 residues. The CDR3: CASSSITGSAGQPQHF. Here the CDR3 DNA reads TGTGCCAGCAGTTCCATAACAGGGTCGGCGGGTCAGCCCCAGCATTTT.

DNA for the CDR3: TGTGCCAGCAGTTTAAGCGGCCAGAACACTGAAGCTTTCTTT. It translates to CASSLSGQNTEAFF. The V call is TRBV27, the J call TRBJ1-1; the D is unclear. V lost 2 bases and J 1 base, leaving 8 bases between the germline ends. The V gene's germline CDR1 is MNHEY and CDR2 SMNVEV (reference sequence). This CDR3 is built from 14 residues.

The rearrangement uses TRBV6-5 and TRBJ2-2, with 7 bases identical to TRBD1. Germline CDR1 reads MNHEY; CDR2 reads SVGAGI. The V gene end was trimmed by 6 bases and the J gene end by 3 bases; junction bases not matched to a gene: 4. This CDR3 region has 14 residues. The CDR3 bases are TGTGCCAGCAGGGGCAGGGGGTACACCGGGGAGCTGTTTTTT. This sequence encodes CASRGRGYTGELFF.

This chain connects TRBV7-9 to TRBJ1-6; 11 bases line up with TRBD1. The CDR3 loop spans 16 amino acids. With 5 bases clipped from V and 9 bases from J, the junction kept 9 bases outside the gene matches. Per germline, CDR1 SEHNR and CDR2 FQNEAQ (reference sequence). DNA for the CDR3: TGTGCCAGCAGCACAGTGGACAGGGGGCCGGCTTCACCCCTCCACTTT. Protein: CASSTVDRGPASPLHF.

The chain joins TRBV6-6 to TRBJ1-2; TRBD1 matches 7 bases. The length of the CDR3 is 14 residues. V was clipped by 4 bases and J by 5 bases; unmatched bases: 7. Germline V gives CDR1 MNHNY, CDR2 SVGAGI (reference sequence). DNA for the CDR3: TGTGCCAGCAGTTTACGTACAGGGGAGTATGGCTACACCTTC. Protein product: CASSLRTGEYGYTF.

V and J are TRBV19 and TRBJ1-2; TRBD1 might be the D (6 bases). Germline CDR1 LNHDA, CDR2 SQIVND (reference sequence). V was cut by 4 bases and J by 2 bases, with 17 bases left in between. The CDR3 is 16 residues long. CDR3 in amino acids: CASSTPTNRENYGYTF. DNA for the CDR3: TGTGCCAGTAGTACGCCAACGAACAGGGAAAACTATGGCTACACCTTC.

The chain combines TRBV4-3 with TRBJ1-1; 8 nucleotides align to TRBD1. The CDR3 contains 14 residues. The V segment lost 4 bases and the J segment 3 bases; nucleotides outside the gene matches: 4. Germline V CDR1 and CDR2: LGHNA, YSLEER. The CDR3 nucleotides are TGCGCCAGCAGCCTACAGACAGGGGACACTGAAGCTTTCTTT. Its protein is CASSLQTGDTEAFF.

V is TRBV28 and J is TRBJ2-1, with D possibly being TRBD2 (6 bases). CDR3 length equals 15 residues. V was pared by 6 bases and J by 5 bases, with 17 bases between. CDR1 and CDR2 (germline): MDHEN, SYDVKM. The CDR3 reads CASSLNRGLDNEQFF. CDR3 DNA: TGTGCCAGCAGCCTAAACCGGGGACTCGACAATGAGCAGTTCTTC.

The chain has TRBV15 and TRBJ1-2; a weak D match, TRBD1 (5 bases). CDR1 is LNHNV, CDR2 YYDKDF, per germline (reference sequence). The CDR3 is 15 amino acids. V gave up 3 bases and J gave up 1 base, with 12 bases separating them. The CDR3 here is CATSSSRVLNYGYTF. In nucleotides, the CDR3 is TGTGCCACCAGCAGTTCCAGGGTCCTTAACTATGGCTACACCTTC.

This clone was detected only once. This chain uses TRBV19 with TRBJ2-5, with D hard to call. This CDR3 contains 12 residues. From germline, CDR1 is LNHDA and CDR2 SQIVND (reference sequence). V gave up 5 bases and J gave up 1 base, with 5 bases separating them. The CDR3 nucleotides are TGTGCCAGTAGTGGGATCCAAGAGACCCAGTACTTC. This sequence encodes CASSGIQETQYF.

The CDR3 protein is CASSLALLAGDEQFF. The CDR3 DNA reads TGTGCCAGCAGCTTAGCGCTACTAGCGGGGGATGAGCAGTTCTTC. V usage is TRBV7-2 and J usage is TRBJ2-1; 11 bases are shared with TRBD2. Germline V gene data show CDR1 as SGHTA and CDR2 as FQGNSA. This CDR3 is 15 amino acids long. V shed 0 bases and J 8 bases; nucleotides not matched to a gene: 3. The whole variable domain, remainder taken from reference TRBV7-2 and TRBJ2-1, is GAGVSQSPSNKVTEKGKDVELRCDPISGHTALYWYRQSLGQGLEFLIYFQGNSAPDKSGLPSDRFSAERTGGSVSTLTIQRTQQEDSAVYLCASSLALLAGDEQFFGPGTRLTVL.

This clone was observed a single time. V usage is TRBV2 and J usage is TRBJ2-5, with TRBD2 identical over 8 bases. In germline, CDR1 is SNHLY, CDR2 FYNNEI. Trimming cost V 8 bases and J 3 bases; bases outside gene matches: 2. This CDR3 is 12 amino acids long. CDR3 bases: TGTGCCAGCGTGCGGGAGGAAGAGACCCAGTACTTC. It is translated as CASVREEETQYF.

The V gene is TRBV19, the J gene TRBJ2-1; 13 positions match TRBD2. The germline gives CDR1 LNHDA, CDR2 SQIVND (reference sequence). This CDR3 region has 15 residues. The ends lost 3 bases at V and 9 bases at J; junction bases unmatched: 5. In DNA, the CDR3 is TGTGCCAGTAGTATCGACGGGACTAGCGGGACTGAGCAGTTCTTC. This sequence encodes CASSIDGTSGTEQFF.

The chain has TRBV6-5 and TRBJ1-2; the D is unclear. CDR3 size: 15 residues. CDR1 and CDR2 (germline): MNHEY, SVGAGI. Trimming pared 0 bases from V and 7 bases from J, leaving 15 bases between. The CDR3 nucleotides read TGTGCCAGCAGTTACTCGAGCGGGAGCGCGGGTGGCTACACCTTC. Translated: CASSYSSGSAGGYTF.

The CDR3 spells CASSGRLYNEQFF. The CDR3 region has the DNA TGTGCCAGCAGTGGCCGATTATACAATGAGCAGTTCTTC. The chain has TRBV6-1 and TRBJ2-1; unclear D gene. The V end lost 4 bases, the J end lost 4 bases, and 8 bases lay between the germline ends. CDR1 MNHNS and CDR2 SASEGT come from the germline V gene. This CDR3 region has 13 residues.

V is TRBV10-3 and J is TRBJ2-7; 11 nucleotides match TRBD1. CDR1 is ENHRY, CDR2 SYGVKD, per germline. Trimming removed 6 bases from V and 6 bases from J; junction bases left unmatched: 7. CDR3 size: 14 residues. The chain's CDR3 is CAIRNWDRGGEQYF. The CDR3 DNA reads TGTGCCATCAGGAACTGGGACAGGGGGGGCGAGCAGTACTTC.

V gene TRBV5-4 combines with J gene TRBJ1-1; D gene ambiguous. The V end lost 4 bases, the J end lost 5 bases, and 9 bases lay between the germline ends. The CDR3 spans 12 residues. From germline, CDR1 is SGHNT and CDR2 YYREEE (reference sequence). This CDR3 reads CASSPGGTEAFF. In DNA, the CDR3 is TGTGCCAGCAGCCCCGGAGGGACTGAAGCTTTCTTT. Drawing the rest from reference TRBV5-4 and TRBJ1-1, the complete variable domain is ETGVTQSPTHLIKTRGQQVTLRCSSQSGHNTVSWYQQALGQGPQFIFQYYREEENGRGNFPPRFSGLQFPNYSSELNVNALELDDSALYLCASSPGGTEAFFGQGTRLTVV.

The chain combines TRBV28 with TRBJ2-3; D may be TRBD2 (7 bases). Germline lookup yields CDR1 MDHEN and CDR2 SYDVKM. Trimming stripped 2 bases from V and 3 bases from J, with 12 bases between. CDR3 size: 15 residues. Written as DNA, the CDR3 is TGTGCCAGCAGTTTACAGGGGAGGGCTACAGATACGCAGTATTTT. Translated: CASSLQGRATDTQYF.

This chain connects TRBV9 to TRBJ2-7, with 9 positions matching TRBD2. The CDR3 is 15 residues long. In germline, CDR1 is SGDLS, CDR2 YYNGEE. Trimming removed 0 bases from V and 3 bases from J; junction bases left unmatched: 4. This chain's CDR3 is CASSVGASGIYEQYF. CDR3 coding DNA: TGTGCCAGCAGCGTAGGGGCTAGCGGGATCTACGAGCAGTACTTC.

V and J are TRBV7-6 and TRBJ2-7; maybe TRBD1 (6 bases). Trimming cost V 5 bases and J 7 bases, with 18 bases left between them. This CDR3 has 14 residues. The germline gives CDR1 SGHVS, CDR2 FNYEAQ. CDR3: CASSLLPGELEQYF. In DNA, the CDR3 is TGTGCCAGCAGCCTCCTGCCAGGGGAACTGGAGCAGTACTTC. Supplemented by reference TRBV7-6 and TRBJ2-7, the full variable domain reads GAGVSQSPRYKVTKRGQDVALRCDPISGHVSLYWYRQALGQGPEFLTYFNYEAQQDKSGLPNDRFSAERPEGSISTLTIQRTEQRDSAMYRCASSLLPGELEQYFGPGTRLTVT.

The chain is built from TRBV9 and TRBJ1-2; the D gene is possibly TRBD1 (5 bases). V was pared by 3 bases and J by 2 bases, with 14 bases between. Germline CDR1 and CDR2: SGDLS and YYNGEE. The CDR3 is 15 residues long. CDR3 nucleotides: TGTGCCAGCAGCGCCGGTAGGGGACGGAACTATGGCTACACCTTC. Encoded protein: CASSAGRGRNYGYTF.

The V gene is TRBV6-1, the J gene TRBJ1-4, with D unclear. Germline V gives CDR1 MNHNS, CDR2 SASEGT. Between the trimmed V and J ends, which lost 0 bases and 0 bases, there was a span of 11 bases. The CDR3 runs to 17 residues. The CDR3 bases are TGTGCCAGCAGTGAAGCTCGTGGGGTCGCAACTAATGAAAAACTGTTTTTT. This codes for CASSEARGVATNEKLFF.